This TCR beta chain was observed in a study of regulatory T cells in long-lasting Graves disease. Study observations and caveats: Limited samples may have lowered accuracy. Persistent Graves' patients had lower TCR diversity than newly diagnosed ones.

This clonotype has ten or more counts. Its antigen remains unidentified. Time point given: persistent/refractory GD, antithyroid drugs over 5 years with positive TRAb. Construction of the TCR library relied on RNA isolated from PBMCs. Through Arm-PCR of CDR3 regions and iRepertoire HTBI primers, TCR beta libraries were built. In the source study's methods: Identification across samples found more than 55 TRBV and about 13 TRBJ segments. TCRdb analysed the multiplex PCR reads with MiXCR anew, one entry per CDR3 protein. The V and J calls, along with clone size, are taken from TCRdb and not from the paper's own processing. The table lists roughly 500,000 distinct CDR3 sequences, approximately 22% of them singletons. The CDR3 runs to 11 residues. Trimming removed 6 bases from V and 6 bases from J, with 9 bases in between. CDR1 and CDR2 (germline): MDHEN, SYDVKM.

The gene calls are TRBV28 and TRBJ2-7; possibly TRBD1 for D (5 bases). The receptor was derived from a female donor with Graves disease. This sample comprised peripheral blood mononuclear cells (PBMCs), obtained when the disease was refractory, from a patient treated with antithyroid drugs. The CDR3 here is CASSLGVEQYF. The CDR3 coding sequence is TGTGCCAGCAGCTTAGGGGTCGAGCAGTACTTC.